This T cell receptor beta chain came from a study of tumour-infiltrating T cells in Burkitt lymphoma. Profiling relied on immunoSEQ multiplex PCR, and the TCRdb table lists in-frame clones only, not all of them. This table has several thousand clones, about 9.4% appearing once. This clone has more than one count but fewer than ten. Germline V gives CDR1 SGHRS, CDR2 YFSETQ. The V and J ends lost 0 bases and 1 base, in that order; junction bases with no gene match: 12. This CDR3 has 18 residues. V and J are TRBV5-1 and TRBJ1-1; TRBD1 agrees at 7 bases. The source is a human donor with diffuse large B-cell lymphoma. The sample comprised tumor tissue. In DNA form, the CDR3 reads TGCGCCAGCAGCTTGGAACCGACAGGGTTTGGGCCGAACACTGAAGCTTTCTTT. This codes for CASSLEPTGFGPNTEAFF.